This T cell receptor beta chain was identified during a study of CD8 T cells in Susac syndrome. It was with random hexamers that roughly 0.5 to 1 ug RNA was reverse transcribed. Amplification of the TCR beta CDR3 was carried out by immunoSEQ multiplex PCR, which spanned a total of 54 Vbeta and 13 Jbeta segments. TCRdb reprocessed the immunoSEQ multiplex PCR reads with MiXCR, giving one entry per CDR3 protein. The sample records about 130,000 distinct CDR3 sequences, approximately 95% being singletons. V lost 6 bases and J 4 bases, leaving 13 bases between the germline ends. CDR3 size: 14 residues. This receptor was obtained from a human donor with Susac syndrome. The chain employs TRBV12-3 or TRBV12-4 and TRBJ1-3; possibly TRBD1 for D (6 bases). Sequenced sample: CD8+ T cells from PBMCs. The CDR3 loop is CASSLTGNGNTIYF. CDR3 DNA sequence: TGTGCCAGCAGCCTCACAGGGAACGGAAACACCATATATTTT.